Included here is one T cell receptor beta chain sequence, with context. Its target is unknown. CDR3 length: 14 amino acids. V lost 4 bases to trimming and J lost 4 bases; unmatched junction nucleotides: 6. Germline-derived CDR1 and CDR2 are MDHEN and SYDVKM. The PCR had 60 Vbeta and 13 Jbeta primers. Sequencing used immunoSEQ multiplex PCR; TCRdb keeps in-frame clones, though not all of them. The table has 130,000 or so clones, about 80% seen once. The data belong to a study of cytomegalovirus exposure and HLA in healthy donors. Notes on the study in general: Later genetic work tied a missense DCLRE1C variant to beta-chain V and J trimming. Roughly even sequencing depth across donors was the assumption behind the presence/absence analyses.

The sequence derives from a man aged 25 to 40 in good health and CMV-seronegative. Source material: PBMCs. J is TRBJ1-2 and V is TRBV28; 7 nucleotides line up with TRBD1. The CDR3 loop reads CASSSTGRGYGYTF. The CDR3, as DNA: TGTGCCAGCAGTTCGACAGGGCGCGGCTATGGCTACACCTTC.